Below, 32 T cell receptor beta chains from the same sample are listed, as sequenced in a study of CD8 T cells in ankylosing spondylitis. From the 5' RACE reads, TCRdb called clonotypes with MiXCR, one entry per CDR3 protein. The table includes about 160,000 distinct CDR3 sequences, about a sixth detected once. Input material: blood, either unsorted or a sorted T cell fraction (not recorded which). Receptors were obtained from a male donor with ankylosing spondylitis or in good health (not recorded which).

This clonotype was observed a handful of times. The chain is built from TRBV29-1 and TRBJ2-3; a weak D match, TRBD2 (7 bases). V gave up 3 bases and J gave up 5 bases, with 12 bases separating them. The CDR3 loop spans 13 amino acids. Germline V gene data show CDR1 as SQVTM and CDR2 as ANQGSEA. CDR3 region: CSVEGGRRDTQYF. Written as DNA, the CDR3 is TGCAGCGTTGAGGGGGGGCGTCGAGATACGCAGTATTTT.

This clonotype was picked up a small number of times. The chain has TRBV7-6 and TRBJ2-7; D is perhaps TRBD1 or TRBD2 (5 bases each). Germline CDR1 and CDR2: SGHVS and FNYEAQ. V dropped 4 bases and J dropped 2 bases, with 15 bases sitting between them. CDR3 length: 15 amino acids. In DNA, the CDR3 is TGTGCCAGCAGCTCCCCGGGACGTCTACCCTACGAGCAGTACTTC. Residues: CASSSPGRLPYEQYF.

CDR3 sequence: CAWSVISYEQYF. The CDR3 bases are TGTGCCTGGAGTGTAATTTCCTACGAGCAGTACTTC. The rearrangement uses TRBV30 and TRBJ2-7; D gene unclear. The CDR3 contains 12 residues. Germline V lookup: CDR1 GTSNPN, CDR2 SVGIG (reference sequence). V lost 0 bases and J lost 1, with 4 bases in between.

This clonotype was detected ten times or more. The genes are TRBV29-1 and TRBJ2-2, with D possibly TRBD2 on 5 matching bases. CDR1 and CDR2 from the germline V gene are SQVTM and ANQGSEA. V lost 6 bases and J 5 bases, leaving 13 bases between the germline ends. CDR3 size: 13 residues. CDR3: CSVQRLGTGELFF. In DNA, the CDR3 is TGCAGCGTGCAGCGGCTCGGGACCGGGGAGCTGTTTTTT.

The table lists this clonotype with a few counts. The CDR3 protein is CASSRTGLGNIQYF. The CDR3 nucleotides read TGTGCCAGTAGTAGGACGGGATTGGGGAACATTCAGTACTTC. V gene TRBV19 combines with J gene TRBJ2-4, with D possibly matching TRBD2 (5 bases). CDR1 is LNHDA and CDR2 is SQIVND in the germline V gene (reference sequence). With 4 bases removed from V and 7 bases from J, the gap between germline ends came to 14 bases. The CDR3 contains 14 residues.

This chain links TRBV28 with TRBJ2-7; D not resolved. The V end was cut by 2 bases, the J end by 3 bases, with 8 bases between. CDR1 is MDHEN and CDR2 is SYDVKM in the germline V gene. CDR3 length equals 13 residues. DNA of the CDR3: TGTGCCAGCAGTTTAAGTTACCGCTACGAGCAGTACTTC. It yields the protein CASSLSYRYEQYF.

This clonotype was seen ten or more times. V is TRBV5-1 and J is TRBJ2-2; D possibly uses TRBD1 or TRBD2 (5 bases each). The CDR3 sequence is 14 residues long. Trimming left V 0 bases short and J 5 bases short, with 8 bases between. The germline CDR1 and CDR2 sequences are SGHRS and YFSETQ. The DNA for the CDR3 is TGCGCCAGCAGCTTGGGGGACGATACCGGGGAGCTGTTTTTT. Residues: CASSLGDDTGELFF. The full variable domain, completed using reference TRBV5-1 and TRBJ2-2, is KAGVTQTPRYLIKTRGQQVTLSCSPISGHRSVSWYQQTPGQGLQFLFEYFSETQRNKGNFPGRFSGRQFSNSRSEMNVSTLELGDSALYLCASSLGDDTGELFFGEGSRLTVL.

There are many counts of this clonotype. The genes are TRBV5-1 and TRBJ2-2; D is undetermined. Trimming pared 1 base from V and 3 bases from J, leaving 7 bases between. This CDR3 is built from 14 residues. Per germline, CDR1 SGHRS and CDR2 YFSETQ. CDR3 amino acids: CASSLPRDTGELFF. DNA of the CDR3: TGCGCCAGCAGCTTGCCCCGTGACACCGGGGAGCTGTTTTTT.

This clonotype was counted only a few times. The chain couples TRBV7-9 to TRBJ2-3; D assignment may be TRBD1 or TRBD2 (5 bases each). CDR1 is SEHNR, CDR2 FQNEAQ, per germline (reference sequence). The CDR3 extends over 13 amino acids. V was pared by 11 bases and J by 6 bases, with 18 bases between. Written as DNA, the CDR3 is TGTGCCCTCGGGACCCCGAGGGCCGATACGCAGTATTTT. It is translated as CALGTPRADTQYF.

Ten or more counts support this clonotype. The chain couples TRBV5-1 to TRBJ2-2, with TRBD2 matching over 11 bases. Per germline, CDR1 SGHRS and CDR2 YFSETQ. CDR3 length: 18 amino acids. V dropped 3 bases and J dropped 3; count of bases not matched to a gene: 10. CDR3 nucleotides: TGCGCCAGCAGCTCGAGAACCGGGACTAGCGGATACACCGGGGAGCTGTTTTTT. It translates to CASSSRTGTSGYTGELFF.

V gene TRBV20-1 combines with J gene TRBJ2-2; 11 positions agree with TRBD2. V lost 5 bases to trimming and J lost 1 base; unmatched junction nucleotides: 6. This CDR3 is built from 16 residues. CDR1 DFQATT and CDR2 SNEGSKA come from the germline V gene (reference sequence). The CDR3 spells CSAVRGTSGNTGELFF. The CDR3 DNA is TGCAGTGCTGTTAGGGGGACTAGCGGGAACACCGGGGAGCTGTTTTTT.

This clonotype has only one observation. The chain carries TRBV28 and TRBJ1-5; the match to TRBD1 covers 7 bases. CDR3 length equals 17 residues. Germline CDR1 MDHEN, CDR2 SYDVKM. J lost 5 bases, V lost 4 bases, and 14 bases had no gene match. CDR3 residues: CASSSNRQGPVDQPQHF. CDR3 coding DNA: TGTGCCAGCAGTTCCAACAGACAGGGACCTGTAGATCAGCCCCAGCATTTT.

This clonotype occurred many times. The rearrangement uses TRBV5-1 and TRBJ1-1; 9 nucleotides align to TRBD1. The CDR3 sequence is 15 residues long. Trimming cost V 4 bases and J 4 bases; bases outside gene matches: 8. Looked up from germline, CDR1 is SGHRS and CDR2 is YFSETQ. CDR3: CASSKRQGGPTEAFF. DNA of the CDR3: TGCGCCAGCAGCAAAAGACAGGGGGGACCCACTGAAGCTTTCTTT.

The CDR3 reads CAISESVVNYGYTF. As DNA, the CDR3 is TGTGCCATCAGTGAGTCCGTGGTTAACTATGGCTACACCTTC. The J gene is TRBJ1-2, the V gene TRBV10-3, with D uncertain. The germline CDR1 and CDR2 sequences are ENHRY and SYGVKD. CDR3 length: 14 residues. V dropped 0 bases and J dropped 1 base, with 6 bases sitting between them.

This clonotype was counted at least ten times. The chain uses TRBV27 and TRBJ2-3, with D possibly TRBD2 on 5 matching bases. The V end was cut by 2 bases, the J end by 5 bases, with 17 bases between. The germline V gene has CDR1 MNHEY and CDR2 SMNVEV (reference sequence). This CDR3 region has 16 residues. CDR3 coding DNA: TGTGCCAGCAGTTTAAACCTGAGGGCACGGGGAGATACGCAGTATTTT. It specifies CASSLNLRARGDTQYF.

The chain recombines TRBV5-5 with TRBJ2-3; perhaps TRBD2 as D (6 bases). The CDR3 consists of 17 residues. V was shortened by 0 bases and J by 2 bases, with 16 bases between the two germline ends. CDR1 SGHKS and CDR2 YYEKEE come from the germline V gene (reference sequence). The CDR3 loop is CASSLGFWAGLTDTQYF. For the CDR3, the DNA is TGTGCCAGCAGCTTGGGGTTTTGGGCGGGACTCACAGATACGCAGTATTTT.

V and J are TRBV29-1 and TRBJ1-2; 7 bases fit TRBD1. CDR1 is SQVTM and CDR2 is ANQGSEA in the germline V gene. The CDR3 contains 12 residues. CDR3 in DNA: TGCAGTGCCGTGAGGGACAGCTATGGCTACACCTTC. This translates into CSAVRDSYGYTF.

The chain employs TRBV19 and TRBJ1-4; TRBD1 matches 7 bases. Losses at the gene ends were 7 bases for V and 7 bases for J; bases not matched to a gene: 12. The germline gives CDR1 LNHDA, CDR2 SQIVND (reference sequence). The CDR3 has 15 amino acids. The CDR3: CASKTGTVGSEKLFF. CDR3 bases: TGTGCCAGTAAGACCGGGACAGTCGGCAGTGAAAAACTGTTTTTT.

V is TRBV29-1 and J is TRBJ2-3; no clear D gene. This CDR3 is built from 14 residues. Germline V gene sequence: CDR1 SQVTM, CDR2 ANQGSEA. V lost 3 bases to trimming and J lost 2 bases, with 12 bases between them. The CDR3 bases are TGCAGCGTTGATAAGGGCCGCGACACAGATACGCAGTATTTT. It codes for CSVDKGRDTDTQYF.

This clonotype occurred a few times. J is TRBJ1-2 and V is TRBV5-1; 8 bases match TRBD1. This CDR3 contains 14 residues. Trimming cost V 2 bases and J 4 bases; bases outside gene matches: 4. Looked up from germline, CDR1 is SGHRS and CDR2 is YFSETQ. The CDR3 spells CASSFSGQGYGYTF. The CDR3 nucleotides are TGCGCCAGCAGCTTTTCTGGACAGGGCTATGGCTACACCTTC.

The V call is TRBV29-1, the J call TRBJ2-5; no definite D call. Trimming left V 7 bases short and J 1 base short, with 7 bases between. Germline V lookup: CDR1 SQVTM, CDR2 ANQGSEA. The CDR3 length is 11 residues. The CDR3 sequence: CSDNSQETQYF. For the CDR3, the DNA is TGCAGCGACAACAGCCAAGAGACCCAGTACTTC.

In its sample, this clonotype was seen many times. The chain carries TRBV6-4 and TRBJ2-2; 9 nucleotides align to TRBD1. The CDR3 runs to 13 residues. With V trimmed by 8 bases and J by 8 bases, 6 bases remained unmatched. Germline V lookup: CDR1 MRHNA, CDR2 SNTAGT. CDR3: CASGDRVSGELFF. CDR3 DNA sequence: TGTGCCAGCGGGGACAGGGTCTCAGGGGAGCTGTTTTTT.

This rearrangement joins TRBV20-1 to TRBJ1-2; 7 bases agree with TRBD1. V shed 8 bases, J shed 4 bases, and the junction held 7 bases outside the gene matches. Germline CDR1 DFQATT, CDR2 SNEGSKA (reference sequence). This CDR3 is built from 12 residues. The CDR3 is CSPTGIGYGYTF. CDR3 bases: TGCAGTCCGACAGGGATAGGCTATGGCTACACCTTC.

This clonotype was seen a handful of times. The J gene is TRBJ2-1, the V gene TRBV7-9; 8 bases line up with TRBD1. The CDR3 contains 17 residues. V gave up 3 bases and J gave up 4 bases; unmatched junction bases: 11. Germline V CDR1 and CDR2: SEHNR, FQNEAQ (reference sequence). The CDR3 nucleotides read TGTGCCAGCAGCTTGCGAGCCCGGACAGGGAAATACAATGAGCAGTTCTTC. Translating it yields CASSLRARTGKYNEQFF.

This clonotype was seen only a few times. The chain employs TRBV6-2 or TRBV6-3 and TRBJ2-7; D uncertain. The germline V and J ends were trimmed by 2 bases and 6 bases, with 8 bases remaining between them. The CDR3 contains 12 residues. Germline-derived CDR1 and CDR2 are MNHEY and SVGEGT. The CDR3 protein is CASSYDFGEQYF. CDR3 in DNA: TGTGCCAGCAGTTACGACTTCGGCGAGCAGTACTTC.

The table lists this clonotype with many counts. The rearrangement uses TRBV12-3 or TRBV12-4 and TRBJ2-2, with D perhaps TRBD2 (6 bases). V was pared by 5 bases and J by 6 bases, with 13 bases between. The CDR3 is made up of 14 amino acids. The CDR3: CASSQLPGAGELFF. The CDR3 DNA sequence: TGTGCCAGCAGTCAACTCCCGGGGGCCGGGGAGCTGTTTTTT.

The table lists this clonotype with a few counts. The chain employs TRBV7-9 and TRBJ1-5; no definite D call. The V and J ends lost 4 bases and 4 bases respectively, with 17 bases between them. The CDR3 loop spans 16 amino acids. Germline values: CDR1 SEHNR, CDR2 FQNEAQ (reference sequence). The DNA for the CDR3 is TGTGCCAGCAGCTCACCTACGCGGAGGGCTAATCAGCCCCAGCATTTT. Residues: CASSSPTRRANQPQHF. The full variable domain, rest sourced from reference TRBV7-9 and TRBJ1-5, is DTGVSQNPRHKITKRGQNVTFRCDPISEHNRLYWYRQTLGQGPEFLTYFQNEAQLEKSRLLSDRFSAERPKGSFSTLEIQRTEQGDSAMYLCASSSPTRRANQPQHFGDGTRLSIL.

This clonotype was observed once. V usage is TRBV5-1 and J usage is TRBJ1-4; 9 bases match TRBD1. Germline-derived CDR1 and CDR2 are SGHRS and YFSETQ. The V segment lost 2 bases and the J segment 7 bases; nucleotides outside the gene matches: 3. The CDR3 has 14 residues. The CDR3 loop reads CASSFGQGSEKLFF. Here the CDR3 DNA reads TGCGCCAGCAGCTTCGGACAGGGGAGTGAAAAACTGTTTTTT.

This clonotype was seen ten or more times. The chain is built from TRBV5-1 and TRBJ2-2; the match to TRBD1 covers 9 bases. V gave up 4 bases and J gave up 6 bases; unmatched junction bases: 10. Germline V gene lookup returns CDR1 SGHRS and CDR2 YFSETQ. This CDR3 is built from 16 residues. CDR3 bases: TGCGCCAGCAGCCTATTACAGGGGGCGGATTCCGGGGAGCTGTTTTTT. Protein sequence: CASSLLQGADSGELFF.

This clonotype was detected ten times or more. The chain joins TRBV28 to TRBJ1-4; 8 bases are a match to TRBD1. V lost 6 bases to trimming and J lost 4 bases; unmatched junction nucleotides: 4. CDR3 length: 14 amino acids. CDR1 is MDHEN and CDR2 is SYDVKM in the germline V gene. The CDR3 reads CASSEQGGNEKLFF. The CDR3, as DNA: TGTGCCAGCAGCGAACAGGGGGGTAATGAAAAACTGTTTTTT.

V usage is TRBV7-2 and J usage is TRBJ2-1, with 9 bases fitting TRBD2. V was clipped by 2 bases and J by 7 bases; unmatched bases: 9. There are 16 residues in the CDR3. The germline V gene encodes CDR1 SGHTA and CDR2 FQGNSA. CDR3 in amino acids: CASSLLSSGIGNEQFF. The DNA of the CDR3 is TGTGCCAGCAGCTTATTATCTAGCGGGATTGGAAATGAGCAGTTCTTC. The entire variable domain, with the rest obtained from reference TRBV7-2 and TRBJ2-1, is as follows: GAGVSQSPSNKVTEKGKDVELRCDPISGHTALYWYRQSLGQGLEFLIYFQGNSAPDKSGLPSDRFSAERTGGSVSTLTIQRTQQEDSAVYLCASSLLSSGIGNEQFFGPGTRLTVL.

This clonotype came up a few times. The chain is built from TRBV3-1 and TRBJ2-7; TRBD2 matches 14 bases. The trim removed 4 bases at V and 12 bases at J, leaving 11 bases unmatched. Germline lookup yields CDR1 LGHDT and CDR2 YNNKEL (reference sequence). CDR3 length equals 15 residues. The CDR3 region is CASSPGLAGVKTAYF. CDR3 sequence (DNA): TGTGCCAGCAGCCCGGGACTAGCGGGAGTCAAGACGGCGTACTTC.